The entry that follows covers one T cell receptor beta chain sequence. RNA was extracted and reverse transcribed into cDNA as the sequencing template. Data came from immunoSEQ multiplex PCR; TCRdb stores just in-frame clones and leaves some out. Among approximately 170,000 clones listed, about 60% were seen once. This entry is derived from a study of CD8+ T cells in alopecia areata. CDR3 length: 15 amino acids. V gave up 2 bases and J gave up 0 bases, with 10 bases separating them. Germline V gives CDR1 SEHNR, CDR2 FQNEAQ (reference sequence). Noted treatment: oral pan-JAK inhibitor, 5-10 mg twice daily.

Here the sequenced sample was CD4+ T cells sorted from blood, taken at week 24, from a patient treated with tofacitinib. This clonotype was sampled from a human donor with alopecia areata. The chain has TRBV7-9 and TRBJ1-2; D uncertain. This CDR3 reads CASSLHGETNYGYTF. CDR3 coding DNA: TGTGCCAGCAGCTTACACGGCGAGACTAACTATGGCTACACCTTC. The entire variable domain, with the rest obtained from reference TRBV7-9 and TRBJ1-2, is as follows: DTGVSQNPRHKITKRGQNVTFRCDPISEHNRLYWYRQTLGQGPEFLTYFQNEAQLEKSRLLSDRFSAERPKGSFSTLEIQRTEQGDSAMYLCASSLHGETNYGYTFGSGTRLTVV.